This TCR beta chain was sequenced during a study of blood T cell repertoires in COVID-19 (dated by TCRdb to about 2020). Regarding the research as a whole: The collaborator samples originated in the United States, Italy and Spain and spanned the acute and convalescent phases of COVID-19. Samples came from the ongoing ImmuneRACE study (first 160 participants) plus 1,254 subjects from 6 global collaborators. Nearly every sample came with metadata listing a de-identified subject ID, COVID-19 status, age in years and sex. Subjects who had been exposed to COVID-19, were actively infected with it, or had recovered from it provided the deeply sampled blood TCRbeta repertoires that made up the dataset. The material from the prospective study consisted of cDNA or gDNA derived from T cells, B-cell-depleted T cells, or PBMCs. Where available, HLA class I and class II types were obtained from metadata supplied by the sample provider rather than from assay-based typing. A freely available public database, intended as a resource for researchers studying the immune response to SARS-CoV-2, is where the repertoires were released.

General findings and caveats noted by the study authors: The quantity of clinical and demographic metadata differed by source and by participant and was supplied without curation.

There are 18 amino acids in the CDR3, from cysteine to phenylalanine inclusive. Only CDR3 DNA is held: 54 bases, read in frame from base 1. The germline V and J ends show losses of 3 bases and 1 base respectively, and no gene match explains 13 bases of the junction. Per the germline V gene, SGHVS is the CDR1 and FQNEAQ is the CDR2. In the prospective study, participants were roughly 18 to 90 years old, resided in 24 geographic areas of the United States, and were enrolled through a virtual design. In the prospective study, participants were assigned to cohorts based on the clinical history participants reported in a screening survey and a study questionnaire. Mobile phlebotomists in the prospective study collected whole blood, serum and a nasopharyngeal or oropharyngeal swab from every participant. Over a roughly 2-month period, participants in the prospective study had the option of providing additional blood draws and questionnaires. Before DNA extraction, blood samples from the prospective study were shipped at room temperature or frozen.

TCRbeta CDR3 regions were amplified from genomic DNA by means of the immunoSEQ Assay, a bias-controlled multiplex PCR. From the authors' description of their analysis: Within the assay, amplification of reference gene primers was used to estimate how many nucleated cells each sample contained. To quantify the absolute abundance of each unique TCRbeta CDR3 rearrangement, sequence reads were collapsed and filtered. For each sample, productive Simpson clonality was calculated as the square root of Simpson's diversity index across productive rearrangements. TCRdb limited this immuneACCESS table to in-frame rearrangements with V and J called. A share of clones is missing; checked studies link under half to unresolved V genes, and the rest is unexplained. The DNA gave D and trimming, while V, J and clone size come from that table. For this sample there are roughly 240,000 clones; roughly 86% appear just once. In total, the top ten clones hold 2.5% to 3% of the sample.

With regard to this clone: Its binding antigen is unknown. No per-base quality is available; no much larger clone lies one base away.

The sample was PBMCs or T cells enriched from blood (not recorded which). The chain is encoded by TRBV7-8 joined to TRBJ2-7, with 9 middle bases fitting TRBD1. The TCR comes from a woman aged 25 to 39 with acute COVID-19. The encoded CDR3 is CASSFSGQGIAHSYEQYF. The DNA sequence reads TGTGCCAGCAGCTTTTCGGGACAGGGAATAGCTCATTCCTACGAGCAGTACTTC.